Below are 25 T cell receptor beta chains sequenced from a single sample in a study of T cell repertoires in cytomegalovirus infection. MiXCR was run by TCRdb on the reads, yielding one entry per CDR3 protein. This table has roughly 990,000 distinct CDR3 sequences, 25% to 40% appearing once. No cognate antigen is known for these TCRs. The material sequenced was cultured CD8+ T cells from PBMCs, taken from culture after CMV antigen stimulation. The source of these receptors is a human donor in good health (CMV status not recorded). Some clones in this sample may be carry-over from other donors' samples.

Ten or more counts support this clonotype. V is TRBV7-6 and J is TRBJ1-5; the match to TRBD1 covers 8 bases. Germline V CDR1 and CDR2: SGHVS, FNYEAQ. The CDR3 is made up of 14 amino acids. V lost 3 bases and J lost 7; bases outside the gene matches: 5. The CDR3 region has the DNA TGTGCCAGCAGCTTGCAGGGGGCCGAGCAGCCCCAGCATTTT. It specifies CASSLQGAEQPQHF.

The chain combines TRBV6-2 or TRBV6-3 with TRBJ2-1; 9 nucleotides line up with TRBD1. This CDR3 contains 14 residues. Germline V gene lookup returns CDR1 MNHEY and CDR2 SVGEGT. The V gene end was trimmed by 6 bases and the J gene end by 6 bases; junction bases not matched to a gene: 6. The CDR3 coding sequence is TGTGCCAGCAGCCTAGACAGGGGGGGCAATGAGCAGTTCTTC. Translation: CASSLDRGGNEQFF.

This clonotype was recorded many times. The chain carries TRBV7-2 and TRBJ2-5; 8 positions match TRBD2. Germline V gene data show CDR1 as SGHTA and CDR2 as FQGNSA. The CDR3 runs 16 residues. V trimming: 1 base; J trimming: 4 bases; junction bases outside the gene matches: 8. The CDR3 spells CASSLGPSGPRETQYF. The CDR3, as DNA: TGTGCCAGCAGCTTAGGGCCTAGCGGGCCGAGAGAGACCCAGTACTTC.

This clonotype was counted a single time. This chain links TRBV4-1 with TRBJ2-2, with 7 positions matching TRBD1. Losses at the gene ends were 4 bases for V and 6 bases for J; bases not matched to a gene: 8. CDR3 size: 15 residues. Germline CDR1 reads MGHRA; CDR2 reads YSYEKL. This chain's CDR3 is CASSLTGYHPGELFF. The DNA for the CDR3 is TGCGCCAGCAGCCTGACAGGGTATCATCCCGGGGAGCTGTTTTTT.

The chain couples TRBV6-6 to TRBJ2-3; 8 bases match TRBD2. The V gene end was trimmed by 5 bases and the J gene end by 2 bases; junction bases not matched to a gene: 12. The germline CDR1 and CDR2 sequences are MNHNY and SVGAGI (reference sequence). The CDR3 spans 17 residues. The CDR3, as DNA: TGTGCCAGCAGTGCTATAAGGCGGGGGGCGGACACAGATACGCAGTATTTT. As protein: CASSAIRRGADTDTQYF.

As for this clonotype: An end of the junction does not agree with germline; a read error may underlie this. The gene calls are TRBV6-1 and TRBJ2-5; 7 bases are a match to TRBD1. Germline-derived CDR1 and CDR2 are MNHNS and SASEGT. There are 15 residues in the CDR3. This CDR3 reads CANSEPGGAGETQYF. The CDR3 DNA follows: TGTGCCAACAGTGAACCAGGGGGTGCCGGGGAGACCCAGTACTTC.

This sequence joins TRBV27 and TRBJ2-1, with 11 positions matching TRBD2. CDR3 length: 15 amino acids. The junction had 11 bases not matched to a gene; V was cut back by 8 bases and J by 8 bases. The germline gives CDR1 MNHEY, CDR2 SMNVEV (reference sequence). The CDR3: CASSRPSGGWDEQFF. In nucleotides, the CDR3 is TGTGCCAGCTCCCGGCCTAGCGGGGGGTGGGATGAGCAGTTCTTC.

Only a few counts were recorded for this clonotype. The rearrangement joins TRBV3-1 to TRBJ1-2, with D uncertain. V was clipped by 6 bases and J by 4 bases, with 9 bases between them. This CDR3 has 12 amino acids. The germline V gene has CDR1 LGHDT and CDR2 YNNKEL (reference sequence). CDR3 nucleotide sequence: TGTGCCAGCAGGTCGGGCTCCTATGGCTACACCTTC. This encodes CASRSGSYGYTF.

The rearrangement links TRBV4-3 to TRBJ1-5; 7 nucleotides match TRBD1. The junction had 7 bases not matched to a gene; V was cut back by 0 bases and J by 5 bases. CDR1 is LGHNA, CDR2 YSLEER, per germline. The CDR3 is 16 residues long. The CDR3, as DNA: TGCGCCAGCAGCCAAGACGGGGCAGGGGGGGATCAGCCCCAGCATTTT. Its protein is CASSQDGAGGDQPQHF.

DNA of the CDR3: TGTGCCAGCAGTGTAACCGCGGACCCTTTCCAAGAGACCCAGTACTTC. Translation: CASSVTADPFQETQYF. The chain employs TRBV12-3 or TRBV12-4 and TRBJ2-5; no clear D. V lost 5 bases and J lost 1, with 17 bases in between. The CDR3 sequence is 16 residues long.

V gene TRBV7-8 combines with J gene TRBJ2-2; either TRBD1 or TRBD2 may supply D (5 bases each). Germline V gene sequence: CDR1 SGHVS, CDR2 FQNEAQ. The CDR3 sequence is 15 residues long. The V end was cut by 1 base, the J end by 6 bases, with 12 bases between. In DNA form, the CDR3 reads TGTGCCAGCAGCTTAGTCCGGGGCGCGGCCGGGGAGCTGTTTTTT. It yields the protein CASSLVRGAAGELFF. The full variable domain, with the rest looked up from reference TRBV7-8 and TRBJ2-2, is GAGVSQSPRYKVAKRGQDVALRCDPISGHVSLFWYQQALGQGPEFLTYFQNEAQLDKSGLPSDRFFAERPEGSVSTLKIQRTQQEDSAVYLCASSLVRGAAGELFFGEGSRLTVL.

This clonotype has just a few counts. The rearrangement joins TRBV28 to TRBJ1-1, with a weak D call TRBD1 (5 bases). CDR1 and CDR2 from the germline V gene are MDHEN and SYDVKM. Trimming took 9 bases from V and 0 from J, leaving 11 bases between them. There are 13 residues in the CDR3. CDR3: CASFDRVNTEAFF. Here the CDR3 DNA reads TGTGCCAGTTTTGACAGAGTGAACACTGAAGCTTTCTTT.

V usage is TRBV10-3 and J usage is TRBJ1-3; tentatively, D is TRBD1 (6 bases). Trimming removed 11 bases at V and 5 bases at J, with 13 bases between. CDR1 and CDR2 (germline): ENHRY, SYGVKD. CDR3 length: 12 residues. The CDR3 DNA sequence: TGTGCCGTTCGACAGGACCGAAACACCATATATTTT. Translating gives CAVRQDRNTIYF.

Ten or more counts support this clonotype. The chain is built from TRBV7-9 and TRBJ2-1; D not certain. Germline V gene lookup returns CDR1 SEHNR and CDR2 FQNEAQ (reference sequence). V gave up 5 bases and J gave up 4 bases, with 18 bases separating them. The CDR3 is made up of 16 amino acids. In DNA, the CDR3 is TGTGCCAGCAGCCCCCGGGCACCCCCTCGTTACAATGAGCAGTTCTTC. Its protein product is CASSPRAPPRYNEQFF.

This clonotype came up a few times. The chain combines TRBV5-1 with TRBJ1-5, with 8 bases lining up with TRBD1. The V segment lost 9 bases and the J segment 7 bases; nucleotides outside the gene matches: 6. The CDR3 spans 12 residues. Germline V gene data show CDR1 as SGHRS and CDR2 as YFSETQ. The CDR3 here is CAIQGARQPQHF. CDR3 nucleotides: TGCGCCATCCAGGGGGCACGGCAGCCCCAGCATTTT.

The chain carries TRBV4-2 and TRBJ2-1, with TRBD2 matching 8 bases. CDR1 and CDR2 (germline): LGHNA, YNFKEQ. V lost 0 bases to trimming and J lost 5 bases; unmatched junction nucleotides: 12. This CDR3 is built from 18 residues. The CDR3 region has the DNA TGTGCCAGCAGCCAAGATAGTAGGGGCGGGGGGCCCAACAATGAGCAGTTCTTC. Translating it yields CASSQDSRGGGPNNEQFF.

The CDR3 sequence is CASSLGTRPYNEQFF. Written as DNA, the CDR3 is TGTGCCAGCAGCTTAGGGACAAGACCATACAATGAGCAGTTCTTC. The chain combines TRBV7-6 with TRBJ2-1; TRBD1 is a possible D gene (5 bases). The V gene's germline CDR1 is SGHVS and CDR2 FNYEAQ. V lost 1 base and J lost 4, with 11 bases in between. This CDR3 is built from 15 residues.

This chain uses TRBV4-1 with TRBJ1-5; D is unclear. V lost 1 base, J lost 6 bases, and 10 bases lay in between. The CDR3 extends over 14 amino acids. Germline V gene sequence: CDR1 MGHRA, CDR2 YSYEKL. Written as DNA, the CDR3 is TGCGCCAGCAGCCAAGGGGTAGGGATTCAGCCCCAGCATTTT. The encoded protein is CASSQGVGIQPQHF.

This rearrangement joins TRBV3-1 to TRBJ2-5; D gene ambiguous. Trimming left V 1 base short and J 4 bases short, with 22 bases between. CDR1 and CDR2 (germline): LGHDT, YNNKEL (reference sequence). This CDR3 is 18 amino acids long. CDR3 nucleotide sequence: TGTGCCAGCAGCCAAGGGTTTAATTCGGGCAGTCCCAGAGAGACCCAGTACTTC. The encoded protein is CASSQGFNSGSPRETQYF.

The genes are TRBV25-1 and TRBJ2-3; D gene ambiguous. The V gene lost 1 base and the J gene lost 7 bases, with 12 bases spanning the gap. Looked up from germline, CDR1 is MGHDK and CDR2 is SYGVNS. This CDR3 is built from 14 residues. CDR3 DNA sequence: TGTGCCAGCAGTGAATCTTTTTTGCGGAATACGCAGTATTTT. It encodes CASSESFLRNTQYF.

This clonotype was counted a few times. The chain couples TRBV18 to TRBJ2-5, with D possibly matching TRBD1 (7 bases). V lost 0 bases to trimming and J lost 4 bases, with 15 bases between them. This CDR3 is 16 amino acids long. Germline loops: CDR1 KGHSH, CDR2 LQKENI. The chain's CDR3 is CASSPPEGALLETQYF. CDR3 coding DNA: TGTGCCAGCTCACCACCGGAGGGGGCGCTTCTAGAGACCCAGTACTTC. The whole variable domain, remainder taken from reference TRBV18 and TRBJ2-5, is NAGVMQNPRHLVRRRGQEARLRCSPMKGHSHVYWYRQLPEEGLKFMVYLQKENIIDESGMPKERFSAEFPKEGPSILRIQQVVRGDSAAYFCASSPPEGALLETQYFGPGTRLLVL.

This clonotype was seen only once. The CDR3 nucleotides read TGCAGCGTTGATTACGGCTCCTACGAGCAGTACTTC. It yields the protein CSVDYGSYEQYF. V usage is TRBV29-1 and J usage is TRBJ2-7; D call uncertain. This CDR3 comprises 12 residues. Germline lookup yields CDR1 SQVTM and CDR2 ANQGSEA. V lost 3 bases to trimming and J lost 0 bases, with 6 bases between them.

This clonotype was observed a handful of times. The V call is TRBV7-8, the J call TRBJ1-1; weak D call: TRBD1 (5 bases). CDR3 length: 12 amino acids. V lost 4 bases and J 5 bases, leaving 8 bases between the germline ends. Germline lookup yields CDR1 SGHVS and CDR2 FQNEAQ. This CDR3 is CASSSRETEAFF. The CDR3 DNA reads as TGTGCCAGCAGCTCCAGGGAAACTGAAGCTTTCTTT. Based on the CDR3 plus reference TRBV7-8 and TRBJ1-1, the full variable domain is GAGVSQSPRYKVAKRGQDVALRCDPISGHVSLFWYQQALGQGPEFLTYFQNEAQLDKSGLPSDRFFAERPEGSVSTLKIQRTQQEDSAVYLCASSSRETEAFFGQGTRLTVV.

A few counts support this clonotype. This rearrangement joins TRBV24-1 to TRBJ1-2; weak D call: TRBD1 (6 bases). Germline V gene data show CDR1 as KGHDR and CDR2 as SFDVKD. The V end lost 4 bases, the J end lost 3 bases, and 8 bases lay between the germline ends. The CDR3 totals 13 residues. CDR3 protein: CATSEGAHYGYTF. CDR3 in DNA: TGTGCCACCAGTGAGGGGGCTCACTATGGCTACACCTTC.

This clonotype was seen many times. The chain combines TRBV7-9 with TRBJ2-7, with D perhaps TRBD1 (6 bases). CDR1 and CDR2 from the germline V gene are SEHNR and FQNEAQ (reference sequence). The CDR3 contains 12 residues. The V and J ends lost 4 bases and 7 bases respectively, with 11 bases between them. The CDR3 sequence: CASSSTGREQYF. CDR3 bases: TGTGCCAGCAGCTCTACAGGGAGAGAGCAGTACTTC.